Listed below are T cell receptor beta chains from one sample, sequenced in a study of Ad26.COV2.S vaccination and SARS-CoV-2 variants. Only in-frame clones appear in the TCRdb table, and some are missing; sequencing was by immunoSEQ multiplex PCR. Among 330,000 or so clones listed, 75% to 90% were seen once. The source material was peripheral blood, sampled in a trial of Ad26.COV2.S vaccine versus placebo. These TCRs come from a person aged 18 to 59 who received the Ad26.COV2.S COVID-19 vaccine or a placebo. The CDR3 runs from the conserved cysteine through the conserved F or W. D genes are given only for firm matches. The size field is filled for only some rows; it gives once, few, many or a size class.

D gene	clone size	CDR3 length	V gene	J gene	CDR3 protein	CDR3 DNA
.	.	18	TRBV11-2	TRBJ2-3	CASSRAPTSIYSTDTQYF	TGTGCCAGCAGCCGGGCCCCTACTAGCATCTATAGCACAGATACGCAGTATTTT
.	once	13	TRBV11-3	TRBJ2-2	CASSSRDAGELFF	TGTGCCAGCAGCTCCAGGGATGCCGGGGAGCTGTTTTTT
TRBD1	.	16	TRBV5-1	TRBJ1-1	CASSVYTGGRNTEAFF	TGCGCCAGCAGCGTATATACAGGGGGACGAAACACTGAAGCTTTCTTT
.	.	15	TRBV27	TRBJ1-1	CASSVSPAGSPEAFF	TGTGCCAGCAGTGTAAGCCCCGCAGGGAGCCCTGAAGCTTTCTTT
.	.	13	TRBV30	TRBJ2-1	CAWSVRWTTEQFF	TGTGCCTGGAGTGTACGATGGACTACGGAGCAGTTCTTC
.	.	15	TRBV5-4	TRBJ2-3	CASSSALVGTDTQYF	TGTGCCAGCAGCTCGGCTTTGGTGGGTACAGATACGCAGTATTTT
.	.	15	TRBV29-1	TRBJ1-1	CSVAFMGRLGTEAFF	TGCAGCGTTGCTTTCATGGGGCGCTTAGGCACTGAAGCTTTCTTT
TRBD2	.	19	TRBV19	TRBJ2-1	CASSIDSGSYWASYNEQFF	TGTGCCAGTAGTATAGATAGCGGGAGTTATTGGGCTTCCTACAATGAGCAGTTCTTC
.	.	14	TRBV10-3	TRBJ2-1	CAISESTGWNEQFF	TGTGCCATCAGTGAGTCGACGGGTTGGAATGAGCAGTTCTTC
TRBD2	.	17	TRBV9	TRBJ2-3	CASSVAVRELVADTQYF	TGTGCCAGCAGCGTAGCTGTGCGGGAGTTGGTCGCAGATACGCAGTATTTT
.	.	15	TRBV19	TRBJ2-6	CASNPGNSGANVLTF	TGTGCCAGTAATCCGGGGAACTCTGGGGCCAACGTCCTGACTTTC
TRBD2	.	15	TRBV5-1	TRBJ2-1	CASSFTAGGPGEQFF	TGCGCCAGCAGCTTTACGGCGGGAGGGCCGGGTGAGCAGTTCTTC
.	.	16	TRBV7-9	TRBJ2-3	CASSGTQGVGTDTQYF	TGTGCCAGCAGCGGAACACAGGGTGTTGGCACAGATACGCAGTATTTT
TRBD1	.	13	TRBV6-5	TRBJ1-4	CASRLDRADKLFF	TGTGCCAGCAGACTGGACAGGGCGGATAAACTGTTTTTT
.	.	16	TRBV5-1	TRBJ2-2	CASSPGGTLTTGELFF	TGCGCCAGCAGCCCCGGTGGGACTTTAACTACCGGGGAGCTGTTTTTT
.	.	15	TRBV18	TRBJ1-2	CASSPRVEQPYGYTF	TGTGCCAGCTCACCGCGGGTTGAACAACCCTATGGCTACACCTTC
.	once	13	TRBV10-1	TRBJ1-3	CASSATSGNTIYF	TGCGCCAGCAGTGCAACTTCTGGAAACACCATATATTTT
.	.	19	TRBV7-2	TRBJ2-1	CASRLRGRSTGSSYNEQFF	TGTGCCAGCAGACTACGCGGAAGGTCTACAGGGAGCTCCTACAATGAGCAGTTCTTC
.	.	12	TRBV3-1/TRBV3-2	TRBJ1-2	CASSFGGVGYTF	TGTGCCAGCAGCTTCGGGGGGGTTGGCTACACCTTC
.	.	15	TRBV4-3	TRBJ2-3	CASSQGLSSTDTQYF	TGCGCCAGCAGCCAAGGACTGTCTAGCACAGATACGCAGTATTTT
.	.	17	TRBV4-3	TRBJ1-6	CASSQSRREDWNSPLHF	TGCGCCAGCAGCCAATCCAGACGGGAGGACTGGAATTCACCCCTCCACTTT
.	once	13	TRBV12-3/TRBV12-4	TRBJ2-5	CASSLVTQETQYF	TGTGCCAGCAGTTTAGTCACTCAAGAGACCCAGTACTTC
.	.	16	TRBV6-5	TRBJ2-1	CASSSRAGGVKNEQFF	TGTGCCAGCAGTTCCCGGGCAGGAGGCGTCAAGAATGAGCAGTTCTTC
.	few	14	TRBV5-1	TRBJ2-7	CASSKAQASYEQYF	TGCGCCAGCAGCAAGGCACAGGCCTCCTACGAGCAGTACTTC
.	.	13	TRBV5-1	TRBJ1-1	CASIGTENTEAFF	TGCGCCAGCATCGGGACCGAGAACACTGAAGCTTTCTTT
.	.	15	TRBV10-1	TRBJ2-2	CASRGVQADTGELFF	TGCGCCAGCAGGGGTGTTCAGGCGGACACCGGGGAGCTGTTTTTT
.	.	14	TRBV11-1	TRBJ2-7	CASSFRAKYYEQYF	TGTGCCAGCAGCTTTCGTGCAAAATACTACGAGCAGTACTTC
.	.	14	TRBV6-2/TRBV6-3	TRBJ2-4	CASSPPGAKNIQYF	TGTGCCAGCAGCCCCCCCGGGGCCAAAAACATTCAGTACTTC
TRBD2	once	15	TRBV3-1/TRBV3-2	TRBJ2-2	CASATSGRASGELFF	TGTGCCAGTGCCACTAGCGGGAGGGCCTCAGGGGAGCTGTTTTTT
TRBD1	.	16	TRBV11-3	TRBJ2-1	CASSSIIRDRGDEQFF	TGTGCCAGCAGCTCGATTATAAGGGACAGGGGCGATGAGCAGTTCTTC
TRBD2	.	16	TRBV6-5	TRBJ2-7	CASSYGTSGGTYEQYF	TGTGCCAGCAGTTACGGGACTAGCGGGGGTACCTACGAGCAGTACTTC
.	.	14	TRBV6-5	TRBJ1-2	CASSSTTGIGGYTF	TGTGCCAGCAGTTCCACGACTGGAATCGGCGGCTACACCTTC
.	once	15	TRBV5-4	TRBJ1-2	CASSLAGQPTYGYTF	TGTGCCAGCAGCTTGGCCGGACAGCCCACCTATGGCTACACCTTC
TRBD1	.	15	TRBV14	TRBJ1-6	CASSQWTGFNSPLHF	TGTGCCAGCAGCCAGTGGACAGGGTTTAATTCACCCCTCCACTTT
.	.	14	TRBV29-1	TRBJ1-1	CSVEPMTGNTEAFF	TGCAGCGTTGAACCAATGACAGGGAACACTGAAGCTTTCTTT
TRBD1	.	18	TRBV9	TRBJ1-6	CASSVTPTGPPWNSPLHF	TGTGCCAGCAGCGTAACGCCGACAGGGCCGCCTTGGAATTCACCCCTCCACTTT
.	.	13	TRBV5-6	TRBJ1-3	CASSLLAGNTIYF	TGTGCCAGCAGCCTACTAGCCGGAAACACCATATATTTT
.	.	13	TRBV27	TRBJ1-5	CASSPNREVTQHF	TGTGCCAGCAGTCCGAACAGGGAGGTGACCCAGCATTTT
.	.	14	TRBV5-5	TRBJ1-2	CASSLRQTSYGYTF	TGTGCCAGCAGCTTGAGACAGACTTCCTATGGCTACACCTTC
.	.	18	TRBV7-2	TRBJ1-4	CASSFLGLSEVTNEKLFF	TGTGCCAGCAGCTTCCTGGGACTGTCGGAGGTCACTAATGAAAAACTGTTTTTT
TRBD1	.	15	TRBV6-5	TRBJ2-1	CASSSPGQGYNEQFF	TGTGCCAGCAGTTCCCCGGGACAGGGGTACAATGAGCAGTTCTTC
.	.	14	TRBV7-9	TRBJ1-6	CASSPQTRNSPLHF	TGTGCCAGCAGCCCCCAAACCCGTAATTCACCCCTCCACTTT